The 25 T cell receptor beta chains below come from one sample, sequenced in a study of neurological immune-mediated disorders. TCRdb analysed the 5' RACE reads with MiXCR anew, one entry per CDR3 protein. The table records just over 50,000 distinct CDR3 sequences, around 3.3% of them present only once. The sequenced sample consisted of PBMCs. Receptors were obtained from a middle-aged man with multiple sclerosis.

This clonotype was seen at least ten times. The V gene is TRBV21-1, the J gene TRBJ2-2; the D call in the table, TRBD1, was not verified against the DNA. TRBV21-1 is a pseudogene locus. This CDR3 is built from 19 residues. The CDR3 DNA follows: TGTGCCAGCAGCAATGCGAGTCACGGGACAGGGGCGGATTCCGGGGAGCTGTTTTTT. It codes for CASSNASHGTGADSGELFF.

This clonotype occurred many times. CDR3 protein: CASSLASANTGELFF. The CDR3 DNA sequence: TGCGCCAGCAGCTTGGCTAGTGCGAACACCGGGGAGCTGTTTTTT. The V and J genes are TRBV5-1 and TRBJ2-2; D gene ambiguous. Germline CDR1 SGHRS, CDR2 YFSETQ. The CDR3 runs to 15 residues. V lost 0 bases, J lost 0 bases, and 6 bases lay in between. The variable domain in full, completed from reference TRBV5-1 and TRBJ2-2, reads KAGVTQTPRYLIKTRGQQVTLSCSPISGHRSVSWYQQTPGQGLQFLFEYFSETQRNKGNFPGRFSGRQFSNSRSEMNVSTLELGDSALYLCASSLASANTGELFFGEGSRLTVL.

This clonotype was observed at least ten times. The rearrangement joins TRBV28 to TRBJ1-5, with a weak D call TRBD1 (6 bases). Germline V gene lookup returns CDR1 MDHEN and CDR2 SYDVKM. Deletions cut 3 bases from V and 5 bases from J, with 26 bases between. CDR3 length: 19 residues. This chain's CDR3 is CASSLASGGGQGSHQPQHF. The CDR3 nucleotides read TGTGCCAGCAGTTTGGCGAGCGGAGGAGGTCAGGGGTCACATCAGCCCCAGCATTTT.

Ten or more counts support this clonotype. CDR3 in amino acids: CAGEFPGAGETQYF. In DNA form, the CDR3 reads TGTGCCGGAGAATTTCCAGGGGCGGGGGAGACCCAGTACTTC. This chain links TRBV9 with TRBJ2-5; D tentatively fits TRBD1 or TRBD2 (6 bases each). V was clipped by 10 bases and J by 5 bases, with 21 bases between them. This CDR3 contains 14 residues. The V gene's germline CDR1 is SGDLS and CDR2 YYNGEE.

The table lists this clonotype with many counts. The V gene is TRBV24-1, the J gene TRBJ2-3, with D possibly matching TRBD1 (6 bases). The CDR3 is made up of 13 amino acids. Looked up from germline, CDR1 is KGHDR and CDR2 is SFDVKD. Trimming took off 9 bases at V and 3 bases at J, with 12 bases between the two ends. CDR3 amino acids: CATRRQGTDTQYF. DNA for the CDR3: TGTGCCACCCGAAGGCAGGGGACAGATACGCAGTATTTT.

This clonotype occurred many times. The J gene is TRBJ2-2, the V gene TRBV12-3 or TRBV12-4; TRBD1 is a possible D gene (6 bases). The CDR3 totals 16 residues. Trimming took 6 bases from V and 5 from J, leaving 19 bases between them. CDR3 residues: CASSPGAGSQTGELFF. In nucleotides, the CDR3 is TGTGCCAGCAGCCCAGGGGCAGGGTCACAGACCGGGGAGCTGTTTTTT.

By frequency in the sample, this clonotype is medium-sized (0.01 to 0.1%). The V gene is TRBV5-1, the J gene TRBJ2-2, with D possibly matching TRBD2 (6 bases). Germline values: CDR1 SGHRS, CDR2 YFSETQ. The CDR3 runs 16 residues. V dropped 0 bases and J dropped 0 bases, with 9 bases sitting between them. CDR3 residues: CASSLVPGANTGELFF. For the CDR3, the DNA is TGCGCCAGCAGCTTGGTTCCGGGGGCGAACACCGGGGAGCTGTTTTTT.

This clonotype was seen at least ten times. The V and J genes are TRBV7-3 and TRBJ2-2; 8 nucleotides match TRBD1. V lost 5 bases, J lost 4 bases, and 3 bases stayed unmatched. From germline, CDR1 is SGHTA and CDR2 FQGTGA. This CDR3 is built from 14 residues. CDR3 loop: CASSGTGGTGELFF. The CDR3 DNA sequence: TGTGCCAGCAGCGGGACAGGCGGCACCGGGGAGCTGTTTTTT.

This clonotype showed up many times. The chain is built from TRBV2 and TRBJ1-2; TRBD1 matches 9 bases. Germline lookup yields CDR1 SNHLY and CDR2 FYNNEI. This CDR3 has 15 residues. Trimming took 5 bases from V and 7 from J; bases not matched to a gene: 11. CDR3 region: CASSLAQGAVRGYTF. The CDR3 coding sequence is TGTGCCAGCAGTCTAGCACAGGGGGCCGTGCGTGGCTACACCTTC. The entire variable domain, with the rest obtained from reference TRBV2 and TRBJ1-2, is as follows: EPEVTQTPSHQVTQMGQEVILRCVPISNHLYFYWYRQILGQKVEFLVSFYNNEISEKSEIFDDQFSVERPDGSNFTLKIRSTKLEDSAMYFCASSLAQGAVRGYTFGSGTRLTVV.

This clonotype was seen at least ten times. The chain recombines TRBV2 with TRBJ1-6; TRBD1 matches at 10 bases. Trimming at V came to 6 bases and at J to 5 bases, leaving 7 bases not matched to a gene. The CDR3 has 16 residues. Germline values: CDR1 SNHLY, CDR2 FYNNEI. The CDR3 DNA reads as TGTGCCAGCAGCATGACCGGGACAGGGGATAATTCACCCCTCCACTTT. Translating gives CASSMTGTGDNSPLHF. The complete variable domain, with remaining parts taken from reference TRBV2 and TRBJ1-6, reads EPEVTQTPSHQVTQMGQEVILRCVPISNHLYFYWYRQILGQKVEFLVSFYNNEISEKSEIFDDQFSVERPDGSNFTLKIRSTKLEDSAMYFCASSMTGTGDNSPLHFGNGTRLTVT.

The sample holds many counts of this clonotype. A read error may produce the germline difference seen at one junction end. This chain uses TRBV7-7 with TRBJ2-5; D might be TRBD1 (6 bases). This CDR3 is built from 16 residues. The V gene's germline CDR1 is SSHAT and CDR2 FNYEAQ (reference sequence). This CDR3 is CASSLGITVRGETQYF. For the CDR3, the DNA is TGTGCTAGCAGCTTGGGGATTACAGTCAGGGGAGAGACCCAGTACTTC.

J is TRBJ2-7 and V is TRBV6-5; 10 positions match TRBD1. The germline CDR1 and CDR2 sequences are MNHEY and SVGAGI. The V segment lost 10 bases and the J segment 7 bases; nucleotides outside the gene matches: 10. CDR3 length equals 13 residues. The DNA for the CDR3 is TGTGCCACCGAAGACAGGGGGCGATGGGAGCAGTACTTC. Residues: CATEDRGRWEQYF.

This clonotype was counted many times. The rearrangement links TRBV5-1 to TRBJ2-2; 7 bases align to TRBD2. The V gene end was trimmed by 7 bases and the J gene end by 5 bases; junction bases not matched to a gene: 5. The CDR3 totals 13 residues. Germline values: CDR1 SGHRS, CDR2 YFSETQ. The chain's CDR3 is CASSPGGTGELFF. The DNA of the CDR3 is TGCGCCAGCTCCCCGGGGGGTACCGGGGAGCTGTTTTTT. Combining the CDR3 with reference TRBV5-1 and TRBJ2-2 gives the whole variable domain KAGVTQTPRYLIKTRGQQVTLSCSPISGHRSVSWYQQTPGQGLQFLFEYFSETQRNKGNFPGRFSGRQFSNSRSEMNVSTLELGDSALYLCASSPGGTGELFFGEGSRLTVL.

The rearrangement uses TRBV3-1 and TRBJ1-5; no reliable D call. The CDR3 is made up of 14 amino acids. The V end lost 1 base, the J end lost 6 bases, and 10 bases lay between the germline ends. Per the germline V gene, CDR1 is LGHDT and CDR2 is YNNKEL (reference sequence). CDR3 sequence: CASSQAGFSQPQHF. CDR3 DNA sequence: TGTGCCAGCAGCCAAGCGGGGTTTTCTCAGCCCCAGCATTTT.

The chain employs TRBV18 and TRBJ2-5; the match to TRBD2 covers 14 bases. This CDR3 is 17 amino acids long. V gave up 11 bases and J gave up 0 bases; unmatched junction bases: 11. Germline CDR1 reads KGHSH; CDR2 reads LQKENI. CDR3 nucleotide sequence: TGTGCCGGCTTCGGGACTAGCGGGGGCCCGTACCAAGAGACCCAGTACTTC. Its translation: CAGFGTSGGPYQETQYF.

This clonotype has a count of ten or more. V is TRBV5-1 and J is TRBJ2-1; D is possibly TRBD2 (5 bases). Deletions cut 7 bases from V and 8 bases from J, with 13 bases between. Germline V gene data show CDR1 as SGHRS and CDR2 as YFSETQ. CDR3 length: 12 residues. The CDR3: CASAPPGDEQFF. CDR3 nucleotides: TGCGCCAGCGCCCCACCCGGGGATGAGCAGTTCTTC.

Many counts were recorded for this clonotype. CDR3 amino acids: CASSDSSGGADTQYF. The CDR3 DNA sequence: TGTGCCAGCAGTGACTCGAGCGGGGGGGCAGATACGCAGTATTTT. This chain links TRBV6-4 with TRBJ2-3; 10 nucleotides align to TRBD2. After removal of 0 bases from V and 4 bases from J, the junction contained 1 base not matched to a gene. CDR3 length: 15 residues. Germline V gives CDR1 MRHNA, CDR2 SNTAGT.

This clonotype was detected a few times. The chain is built from TRBV28 and TRBJ2-3; 8 bases line up with TRBD1. The CDR3 length is 14 residues. CDR1 and CDR2 (germline): MDHEN, SYDVKM. The ends lost 5 bases at V and 2 bases at J; junction bases unmatched: 3. The CDR3: CASSRTGYTDTQYF. CDR3 bases: TGTGCCAGCAGTAGGACAGGGTACACAGATACGCAGTATTTT.

Many counts were recorded for this clonotype. The genes are TRBV11-2 and TRBJ2-5, with no clear D. The germline gives CDR1 SGHAT, CDR2 FQNNGV. The CDR3 sequence is 10 residues long. Deletions cut 6 bases from V and 5 bases from J, with 4 bases between. The CDR3 DNA reads as TGTGCCAGCAGGGGGGAGACCCAGTACTTC. This encodes CASRGETQYF.

This clonotype appeared many times. V and J are TRBV4-1 and TRBJ2-1; TRBD2 agrees at 13 bases. Germline V gene lookup returns CDR1 MGHRA and CDR2 YSYEKL. The V segment lost 3 bases and the J segment 3 bases; nucleotides outside the gene matches: 2. This CDR3 has 16 amino acids. The DNA of the CDR3 is TGCGCCAGCAGCCAGGGGACTAGCGGGGACTACAATGAGCAGTTCTTC. It codes for CASSQGTSGDYNEQFF.

This clonotype was detected many times. V is TRBV4-1 and J is TRBJ2-1, with 7 positions matching TRBD2. The V gene's germline CDR1 is MGHRA and CDR2 YSYEKL. This CDR3 spans 14 amino acids. V lost 4 bases, J lost 5 bases, and 5 bases stayed unmatched. CDR3 coding DNA: TGCGCCAGCAGCCCGGGACTACTTAACAATGAGCAGTTCTTC. Translating gives CASSPGLLNNEQFF.

There are many counts of this clonotype. The chain has TRBV7-2 and TRBJ1-5; TRBD1 agrees at 7 bases. From germline, CDR1 is SGHTA and CDR2 FQGNSA. The CDR3 sequence is 15 residues long. Trimming cost V 3 bases and J 6 bases; bases outside gene matches: 8. CDR3 loop: CASSLSDRAPQPQHF. For the CDR3, the DNA is TGTGCCAGCAGCTTGTCCGACAGGGCGCCTCAGCCCCAGCATTTT.

This clonotype occurred many times. The V call is TRBV20-1, the J call TRBJ1-5; 7 nucleotides line up with TRBD1. V lost 0 bases, J lost 4 bases, and 6 bases stayed unmatched. CDR1 and CDR2 (germline): DFQATT, SNEGSKA (reference sequence). This CDR3 region has 15 residues. Here the CDR3 reads CSARDDREWNQPQHF. CDR3 nucleotide sequence: TGCAGTGCTAGAGACGACAGGGAATGGAATCAGCCCCAGCATTTT.

There are many counts of this clonotype. V and J are TRBV5-1 and TRBJ2-5; tentatively, D is TRBD1 or TRBD2 (5 bases each). Trimming took off 4 bases at V and 5 bases at J, with 15 bases between the two ends. CDR3 size: 14 residues. The germline V gene has CDR1 SGHRS and CDR2 YFSETQ. The CDR3 is CASSTQVGVETQYF. For the CDR3, the DNA is TGCGCCAGCAGCACACAGGTGGGGGTGGAGACCCAGTACTTC.

This clonotype was recorded many times. The chain is built from TRBV9 and TRBJ2-2, with a possible D match to TRBD1 (6 bases). The CDR3 is 17 amino acids. CDR1 is SGDLS and CDR2 is YYNGEE in the germline V gene. The V end lost 3 bases, the J end lost 2 bases, and 17 bases lay between the germline ends. CDR3 nucleotide sequence: TGTGCCAGCAGCGCCGGGACACCCGTTAGAAACACCGGGGAGCTGTTTTTT. This gives the protein CASSAGTPVRNTGELFF.